The 3 T cell receptor beta chains presented below share a single source sample, sequenced in a study of blood T cell repertoires in COVID-19. Assay: immunoSEQ multiplex PCR; the TCRdb copy retains only in-frame clones and omits some. The repertoire includes under 400,000 clones, approximately 89% of them detected once, and 3% to 4% sits in the top ten. Sequenced sample: peripheral blood. These receptors all come from a woman in her sixties with COVID-19, enrolled during active disease.

The chain links TRBV3-1 (or the pseudogene TRBV3-2) to TRBJ1-1, with D possibly being TRBD1 (6 bases). Germline CDR1 LGHDT, CDR2 YNNKEL (reference sequence). This CDR3 has 17 residues. The germline V and J ends were trimmed by 2 bases and 3 bases, with 19 bases remaining between them. CDR3 sequence reads: CASSQPLGGRTDTEAFF. In nucleotides, the CDR3 is TGTGCCAGCAGCCAACCCTTGGGGGGGCGAACGGACACTGAAGCTTTCTTT.

The genes are TRBV19 and TRBJ2-3; TRBD2 matches 7 bases. Germline values: CDR1 LNHDA, CDR2 SQIVND (reference sequence). This CDR3 region has 15 residues. V dropped 6 bases and J dropped 0; count of bases not matched to a gene: 6. DNA for the CDR3: TGTGCCAGTAGAGGCGGGGGTTTTAGCACAGATACGCAGTATTTT. It specifies CASRGGGFSTDTQYF. Full variable domain (remainder filled in from reference TRBV19 and TRBJ2-3): DGGITQSPKYLFRKEGQNVTLSCEQNLNHDAMYWYRQDPGQGLRLIYYSQIVNDFQKGDIAEGYSVSREKKESFPLTVTSAQKNPTAFYLCASRGGGFSTDTQYFGPGTRLTVL.

The chain links TRBV19 to TRBJ1-1, with 10 bases matching TRBD1. The CDR3 length is 12 residues. V lost 8 bases and J lost 6; bases outside the gene matches: 3. The V gene's germline CDR1 is LNHDA and CDR2 SQIVND (reference sequence). In DNA, the CDR3 is TGTGCCAGTGAGGACAGGGGGGCTGAAGCTTTCTTT. Translated: CASEDRGAEAFF.